This T cell receptor beta chain was found in a study of T cells in localized non-small cell lung cancer. Findings of the study overall: Uninvolved adjacent lung showed the highest T cell clonality, exceeding tumor.

Assay: immunoSEQ multiplex PCR; the TCRdb copy retains only in-frame clones and omits some. This sample has 25,000 to 35,000 clones, with 88% found just once. Germline trimming cut 1 base from V and 4 bases from J; bases unmatched to any gene: 16. CDR3 length: 18 amino acids. From germline, CDR1 is SEHNR and CDR2 FQNEAQ (reference sequence). As for this clone: The target antigen is unknown.

The TCR comes from a female donor of 60 years or more with stage III squamous cell lung carcinoma. This chain links TRBV7-9 with TRBJ2-7; TRBD2 matches at 7 bases. Sequenced here: peripheral blood, sampled before any cancer treatment. CDR3 amino acids: CASSLGPFKAGDEYEQYF. The CDR3 DNA sequence: TGTGCCAGCAGCTTAGGGCCCTTTAAGGCGGGAGATGAATACGAGCAGTACTTC.